This T cell receptor (beta chain) was obtained from a study of Graves' ophthalmopathy and Graves' hyperthyroidism. Study-level points and caveats: Clonotypes were expanded in thyroid at above 0.001 frequency, and most also appeared in blood. Researchers report that a 13-signature model separated ophthalmopathy from stable hyperthyroidism, posting about 91% sensitivity and 75% to 84% specificity.

CDR1 and CDR2 (germline): MNHEY, SVGEGT. The CDR3 totals 15 residues. Trimming cost V 2 bases and J 3 bases, with 14 bases left between them. TCR beta CDR3 amplification used RNA transcripts. HTBI-primed first-round RT-PCR preceded second-round multiplex PCR. TCRdb passed the multiplex PCR reads through MiXCR, listing each CDR3 protein once. Of about 370,000 distinct CDR3 sequences in the sample, around 20% are singletons; the top ten hold 1.6%. With respect to this clonotype: What it recognizes is unknown.

Other autoimmune diseases, uncontrolled infections, pregnancy and lactation each led to patient exclusion. A diagnosis was made from clinical symptoms together with serum thyroxine, TRAb, thyroid ultrasound and orbital computed tomography. The sequenced sample was peripheral blood. V usage is TRBV6-2 or TRBV6-3 and J usage is TRBJ2-7; D remains ambiguous. The receptor's source is a woman younger than 35 with Graves' ophthalmopathy. The CDR3: CASSYRRLGDYEQYF. The DNA for the CDR3 is TGTGCCAGCAGTTACCGGCGGCTAGGCGACTACGAGCAGTACTTC.